Below, 20 T cell receptor beta chains from the same sample are listed, as sequenced in a study of CD8 T cells in Susac syndrome. RNA totalling 0.5 to 1 ug underwent reverse transcription with random hexamers. TCRdb analysed the immunoSEQ multiplex PCR reads with MiXCR anew, one entry per CDR3 protein. The sample has some 150,000 distinct CDR3 sequences; roughly 95% are singletons. The sample taken for sequencing was CD4+ T cells from PBMCs. These receptors were taken from a human donor with Susac syndrome.

This clonotype was detected only once. The V call is TRBV11-2, the J call TRBJ1-2, with 7 bases identical to TRBD1. V was clipped by 4 bases and J by 2 bases; unmatched bases: 4. The germline CDR1 and CDR2 sequences are SGHAT and FQNNGV. The length of the CDR3 is 14 residues. CDR3 region: CASSYTGANYGYTF. The DNA for the CDR3 is TGTGCCAGCAGCTATACAGGGGCCAACTATGGCTACACCTTC.

The rearrangement uses TRBV29-1 and TRBJ2-5, with TRBD2 identical over 7 bases. Trimming removed 3 bases from V and 4 bases from J; junction bases left unmatched: 2. Germline CDR1 is SQVTM and CDR2 is ANQGSEA. This CDR3 region has 12 residues. This CDR3 is CSVEPGGETQYF. The CDR3 nucleotides read TGCAGCGTTGAGCCGGGAGGAGAGACCCAGTACTTC.

V is TRBV7-9 and J is TRBJ2-7; D may be TRBD1 (6 bases). The CDR3 spans 13 residues. The V end was cut by 5 bases, the J end by 9 bases, with 17 bases between. Germline CDR1 and CDR2: SEHNR and FQNEAQ (reference sequence). This chain's CDR3 is CASSEIPTGLQYF. CDR3 nucleotides: TGTGCCAGCAGCGAAATTCCGACAGGTTTGCAGTACTTC.

V gene TRBV7-9 combines with J gene TRBJ2-6, with D possibly matching TRBD2 (6 bases). The CDR3 has 15 residues. Germline V gives CDR1 SEHNR, CDR2 FQNEAQ (reference sequence). Trimming took 4 bases from V and 4 from J, leaving 11 bases between them. The CDR3 DNA reads as TGTGCCAGCAGCTCCCGGGGGACCGGGGCCAACGTCCTGACTTTC. Translated: CASSSRGTGANVLTF.

The rearrangement joins TRBV3-1 to TRBJ1-2; TRBD1 agrees at 7 bases. This CDR3 is built from 14 residues. Unmatched junction bases numbered 10, after V lost 5 bases and J lost 7 bases. Per the germline V gene, CDR1 is LGHDT and CDR2 is YNNKEL (reference sequence). The CDR3 bases are TGTGCCAGCAGCGCCCAAAGGGACAGCCCTGGCTACACCTTC. Translation gives CASSAQRDSPGYTF.

V usage is TRBV12-3 or TRBV12-4 and J usage is TRBJ2-1; D may match TRBD1 or TRBD2 (6 bases each). V was trimmed by 6 bases and J by 8 bases, leaving 14 bases between them. This CDR3 has 13 amino acids. The CDR3 loop is CASSLRGQDEQFF. CDR3 DNA: TGTGCCAGCAGCCTTCGGGGGCAGGATGAGCAGTTCTTC.

V usage is TRBV29-1 and J usage is TRBJ2-7; 11 positions match TRBD1. The CDR3 runs 14 residues. The V gene end was trimmed by 3 bases and the J gene end by 3 bases; junction bases not matched to a gene: 4. Germline lookup yields CDR1 SQVTM and CDR2 ANQGSEA. DNA for the CDR3: TGCAGCGTTGATGGGACAGGGGGGGGCTACGAGCAGTACTTC. Protein sequence: CSVDGTGGGYEQYF.

The V call is TRBV5-4, the J call TRBJ2-2, with 7 bases matching TRBD2. CDR1 SGHNT and CDR2 YYREEE come from the germline V gene (reference sequence). V trimming: 4 bases; J trimming: 1 base; junction bases outside the gene matches: 7. The CDR3 is 16 amino acids. The CDR3 nucleotides are TGTGCCAGCAGCCGACCGGGGGGAGGGAACACCGGGGAGCTGTTTTTT. Protein sequence: CASSRPGGGNTGELFF. The whole variable domain, filled in from reference TRBV5-4 and TRBJ2-2, reads ETGVTQSPTHLIKTRGQQVTLRCSSQSGHNTVSWYQQALGQGPQFIFQYYREEENGRGNFPPRFSGLQFPNYSSELNVNALELDDSALYLCASSRPGGGNTGELFFGEGSRLTVL.

The chain couples TRBV25-1 to TRBJ2-7; TRBD1 agrees at 7 bases. Germline CDR1 and CDR2: MGHDK and SYGVNS. There are 13 residues in the CDR3. V was clipped by 6 bases and J by 3 bases; unmatched bases: 5. The CDR3 region has the DNA TGTGCCAGCAGCCACCGGGACAGCTACGAGCAGTACTTC. It codes for CASSHRDSYEQYF.

V and J are TRBV11-1 and TRBJ2-7; 7 nucleotides line up with TRBD1. There are 15 residues in the CDR3. CDR1 is SGHAT, CDR2 FQDESV, per germline (reference sequence). The J segment lost 4 bases and the V segment lost 0 bases, leaving 6 bases of the junction unmatched. CDR3 nucleotides: TGTGCCAGCAGCTTAGCGAGGGGACAGAATTACGAGCAGTACTTC. Its translation: CASSLARGQNYEQYF.

The chain employs TRBV23-1 and TRBJ1-2; the D gene is possibly TRBD1 (5 bases). TRBV23-1 is marked as an open reading frame, function uncertain. There are 14 residues in the CDR3. V shed 9 bases and J shed 4 bases, with 18 bases lying between them. The CDR3 sequence: CASCLRGWGYGYTF. Here the CDR3 DNA reads TGCGCCAGTTGCTTGAGGGGTTGGGGCTATGGCTACACCTTC.

This chain links TRBV27 with TRBJ2-7; 9 bases map to TRBD2. Trimming took 6 bases from V and 1 from J; bases not matched to a gene: 7. Germline values: CDR1 MNHEY, CDR2 SMNVEV (reference sequence). This CDR3 spans 15 amino acids. CDR3 residues: CASRTLAGVSYEQYF. CDR3 nucleotides: TGTGCCAGCAGGACACTAGCGGGTGTATCCTACGAGCAGTACTTC.

Written as DNA, the CDR3 is TGTGCCAGCAGCACAGGGACGGCCACAGATACGCAGTATTTT. Protein sequence: CASSTGTATDTQYF. This chain links TRBV6-2 or TRBV6-3 with TRBJ2-3; TRBD1 is a possible D gene (6 bases). The CDR3 extends over 14 amino acids. Per the germline V gene, CDR1 is MNHEY and CDR2 is SVGEGT. V shed 6 bases and J shed 2 bases, with 12 bases lying between them.

This rearrangement joins TRBV7-9 to TRBJ2-1; 12 nucleotides agree with TRBD2. CDR1 is SEHNR and CDR2 is FQNEAQ in the germline V gene (reference sequence). Trimming removed 5 bases from V and 9 bases from J; junction bases left unmatched: 8. CDR3 length: 15 residues. CDR3 residues: CASSHTGTSGPEQFF. The CDR3, as DNA: TGTGCCAGCAGCCATACCGGGACTAGCGGGCCTGAGCAGTTCTTC.

This chain uses TRBV13 with TRBJ1-2; possibly TRBD1 for D (5 bases). Trimming left V 1 base short and J 7 bases short, with 13 bases between. The CDR3 is 14 residues long. Germline assignment: CDR1 PRHDT and CDR2 FYEKMQ (reference sequence). DNA for the CDR3: TGTGCCAGCAGCTTAGAGCAGAGGAGGGGTGGCTACACCTTC. Translating gives CASSLEQRRGGYTF.

This clonotype was observed once. The chain uses TRBV3-1 and TRBJ1-4; D possibly corresponds to TRBD1 (5 bases). Germline CDR1 LGHDT, CDR2 YNNKEL (reference sequence). V was pared by 0 bases and J by 12 bases, with 26 bases between. The CDR3 is 18 amino acids. CDR3: CASSQDGGEGPSHWELFF. CDR3 DNA: TGTGCCAGCAGCCAAGATGGTGGTGAGGGGCCCTCTCATTGGGAACTGTTTTTT. Looking up the rest from reference TRBV3-1 and TRBJ1-4 gives the full variable domain: DTAVSQTPKYLVTQMGNDKSIKCEQNLGHDTMYWYKQDSKKFLKIMFSYNNKELIINETVPNRFSPKSPDKAHLNLHINSLELGDSAVYFCASSQDGGEGPSHWELFFGSGTQLSVL.

This chain uses TRBV24-1 with TRBJ2-2, with D possibly TRBD2 on 6 matching bases. The germline gives CDR1 KGHDR, CDR2 SFDVKD. V was cut by 4 bases and J by 1 base, with 12 bases left in between. This CDR3 has 16 amino acids. The CDR3 region has the DNA TGTGCCACCAGTGACTCGGGACTCATGAACACCGGGGAGCTGTTTTTT. Amino acid sequence: CATSDSGLMNTGELFF.

The chain joins TRBV5-1 to TRBJ2-5; no definite D call. The CDR3 is 15 residues long. Germline V gene sequence: CDR1 SGHRS, CDR2 YFSETQ. The V end was cut by 0 bases, the J end by 2 bases, with 11 bases between. The CDR3 loop reads CASSLGPQKQETQYF. The CDR3 region has the DNA TGCGCCAGCAGCTTGGGTCCCCAGAAACAAGAGACCCAGTACTTC.

The chain recombines TRBV20-1 with TRBJ1-6; D call uncertain. Deletions cut 7 bases from V and 0 bases from J, with 13 bases between. Germline-derived CDR1 and CDR2 are DFQATT and SNEGSKA (reference sequence). This CDR3 contains 15 residues. In nucleotides, the CDR3 is TGCAGTGTACGGCGGCCAGGCTCCTATAATTCACCCCTCCACTTT. Its protein is CSVRRPGSYNSPLHF.

The genes are TRBV27 and TRBJ1-2, with a possible D match to TRBD1 (5 bases). Per germline, CDR1 MNHEY and CDR2 SMNVEV (reference sequence). V was trimmed by 3 bases and J by 2 bases, leaving 13 bases between them. The CDR3 spans 15 residues. CDR3 DNA sequence: TGTGCCAGCAGTTTCGGAGGGGCTGGGAACTATGGCTACACCTTC. It codes for CASSFGGAGNYGYTF.